Shown below are 9 T cell receptor beta chains from a single sample sequenced in a study of blood T cell repertoires in COVID-19. The assay was immunoSEQ multiplex PCR, and TCRdb's table has in-frame clones only and misses some. The sample holds 150,000 to 200,000 clones, around 77% seen once. Sample: peripheral blood. These receptors all come from a man between 65 and 79 years old with active or convalescent COVID-19.

This clone is a singleton in its sample. This chain links TRBV15 with TRBJ2-5, with D possibly TRBD1 on 5 matching bases. With 0 bases removed from V and 5 bases from J, the gap between germline ends came to 10 bases. The CDR3 is made up of 14 amino acids. Germline loops: CDR1 LNHNV, CDR2 YYDKDF (reference sequence). The CDR3 protein is CATSRDWGGETQYF. Written as DNA, the CDR3 is TGTGCCACCAGCAGAGATTGGGGCGGTGAGACCCAGTACTTC.

The chain couples TRBV3-1 (or the pseudogene TRBV3-2) to TRBJ2-7, with D tentatively TRBD2 (6 bases). In germline, CDR1 is LGHDT, CDR2 YNNKEL (reference sequence). V lost 0 bases and J lost 3, with 9 bases in between. CDR3 length: 14 amino acids. The CDR3 reads CASSQDAGSYEQYF. DNA of the CDR3: TGTGCCAGCAGCCAAGACGCGGGGAGCTACGAGCAGTACTTC.

This chain joins TRBV4-1 and TRBJ2-2; D possibly corresponds to TRBD2 (5 bases). Germline assignment: CDR1 MGHRA and CDR2 YSYEKL. V was shortened by 0 bases and J by 1 base, with 9 bases between the two germline ends. There are 16 residues in the CDR3. The CDR3 loop is CASSQEGAGNTGELFF. Here the CDR3 DNA reads TGCGCCAGCAGCCAAGAGGGAGCAGGGAACACCGGGGAGCTGTTTTTT.

V is TRBV7-8 and J is TRBJ2-1; 8 nucleotides line up with TRBD2. The junction had 6 bases not matched to a gene; V was cut back by 5 bases and J by 6 bases. The germline CDR1 and CDR2 sequences are SGHVS and FQNEAQ. The CDR3 runs 14 residues. The CDR3 loop reads CASSLRTSFNEQFF. The CDR3 DNA reads TGTGCCAGCAGCCTCAGGACTAGCTTCAATGAGCAGTTCTTC.

The CDR3 region is CASSIRGKASYGYTF. The DNA of the CDR3 is TGTGCCAGTAGTATACGGGGAAAGGCTTCCTATGGCTACACCTTC. The chain carries TRBV19 and TRBJ1-2; D not certain. Germline V CDR1 and CDR2: LNHDA, SQIVND (reference sequence). Trimming pared 2 bases from V and 4 bases from J, leaving 14 bases between. The CDR3 has 15 amino acids. Looking up the rest from reference TRBV19 and TRBJ1-2 gives the full variable domain: DGGITQSPKYLFRKEGQNVTLSCEQNLNHDAMYWYRQDPGQGLRLIYYSQIVNDFQKGDIAEGYSVSREKKESFPLTVTSAQKNPTAFYLCASSIRGKASYGYTFGSGTRLTVV.

The chain joins TRBV7-2 to TRBJ1-2; TRBD1 agrees at 7 bases. V gave up 1 base and J gave up 7 bases; unmatched junction bases: 6. The CDR3 is 14 residues long. Germline V gene data show CDR1 as SGHTA and CDR2 as FQGNSA. CDR3 loop: CASSLDHRGFGYTF. In DNA, the CDR3 is TGTGCCAGCAGCTTAGATCACAGGGGATTTGGCTACACCTTC.

V is TRBV5-1 and J is TRBJ2-7; 11 nucleotides match TRBD2. Germline V gene data show CDR1 as SGHRS and CDR2 as YFSETQ. The V and J ends lost 4 bases and 6 bases, in that order; junction bases with no gene match: 15. CDR3 size: 17 residues. In nucleotides, the CDR3 is TGCGCCAGCAGCCCGACTGGGCTACTAGCGGGAGTAAGCGAGCAGTACTTC. Translating gives CASSPTGLLAGVSEQYF. Looking up the rest from reference TRBV5-1 and TRBJ2-7 gives the full variable domain: KAGVTQTPRYLIKTRGQQVTLSCSPISGHRSVSWYQQTPGQGLQFLFEYFSETQRNKGNFPGRFSGRQFSNSRSEMNVSTLELGDSALYLCASSPTGLLAGVSEQYFGPGTRLTVT.

This sequence joins TRBV23-1 and TRBJ2-1; 14 positions match TRBD2. TRBV23-1 is filed as an ORF, its function uncertain. The CDR3 sequence is 16 residues long. The V segment lost 4 bases and the J segment 9 bases; nucleotides outside the gene matches: 8. In DNA, the CDR3 is TGCGCCAGCAGTCTCGTAGGGACTAGCGGGAGTCGTGAGCAGTTCTTC. Its protein product is CASSLVGTSGSREQFF.

This clone was counted a single time. The V call is TRBV19, the J call TRBJ2-3, with 7 bases that match TRBD1. The CDR3 spans 17 residues. V dropped 3 bases and J dropped 0; count of bases not matched to a gene: 9. Germline loops: CDR1 LNHDA, CDR2 SQIVND (reference sequence). DNA for the CDR3: TGTGCCAGTAGTATTCGATTCGAGGGGGCAAGCACAGATACGCAGTATTTT. Protein sequence: CASSIRFEGASTDTQYF.